This is a list of T cell receptor beta chains from one sample in a study of ipilimumab plus nivolumab after autologous stem cell transplantation. Only in-frame clones appear in the TCRdb table, and some are missing; sequencing was by immunoSEQ multiplex PCR. The table lists roughly 86,000 clones, more than 80% of them singletons. Sequenced material: PBMCs, taken in a trial of ipilimumab plus nivolumab as post-transplant consolidation. Receptors were obtained from a male donor with diffuse large B-cell lymphoma. Both conserved end residues are trimmed from each CDR3. Fields, in order: CDR3 protein, J gene, V gene, CDR3 length.

CDR3aa: ASSQELGGYSNQPQH; j_gene: TRBJ1-5; v_gene: TRBV4-1; len: 15
CDR3aa: ASSPDVGIETQY; j_gene: TRBJ2-5; v_gene: TRBV7-2; len: 12
CDR3aa: ASSLALNRGVETQY; j_gene: TRBJ2-5; v_gene: TRBV5-8; len: 14
CDR3aa: ASSQDVPIRGANTGELF; j_gene: TRBJ2-2; v_gene: TRBV4-3; len: 17
CDR3aa: ASSPLNEQF; j_gene: TRBJ2-1; v_gene: TRBV18; len: 9
CDR3aa: ASSWQMGDEAF; j_gene: TRBJ1-1; v_gene: TRBV5-6; len: 11
CDR3aa: AISDRLAGISYEQY; j_gene: -; v_gene: TRBV10-3; len: 14
CDR3aa: ASSPYLAGSQETQY; j_gene: TRBJ2-5; v_gene: TRBV4-1; len: 14
CDR3aa: ASSHEFRDRGAYEQY; j_gene: TRBJ2-7; v_gene: TRBV5-4; len: 15
CDR3aa: AISARTSGGAGDEQF; j_gene: TRBJ2-1; v_gene: TRBV10-3; len: 15
CDR3aa: ASSEKTGISYEQY; j_gene: TRBJ2-7; v_gene: TRBV18; len: 13
CDR3aa: ASSQGQRDTEAF; j_gene: TRBJ1-1; v_gene: TRBV4-3; len: 12
CDR3aa: ASSQGDRGPRETQY; j_gene: TRBJ2-5; v_gene: TRBV14; len: 14
CDR3aa: ASSVWTGIDEKLF; j_gene: TRBJ1-4; v_gene: TRBV25-1; len: 13
CDR3aa: ASSPGGAQGTDTQY; j_gene: TRBJ2-3; v_gene: TRBV5-1; len: 14
CDR3aa: ASSPQGLAGVTGELF; j_gene: TRBJ2-2; v_gene: TRBV4-3; len: 15
CDR3aa: ASRRGGGNQPQH; j_gene: TRBJ1-5; v_gene: TRBV2; len: 12
CDR3aa: ASSLENNSPLH; j_gene: TRBJ1-6; v_gene: TRBV11-3; len: 11
CDR3aa: ASSSLGANYGYT; j_gene: TRBJ1-2; v_gene: TRBV19; len: 12
CDR3aa: ASSEALRVGGPNNEQF; j_gene: TRBJ2-1; v_gene: TRBV6-1; len: 16
CDR3aa: ASSPNRGDEQY; j_gene: TRBJ2-7; v_gene: TRBV16; len: 11
CDR3aa: ASSSWVAGETQY; j_gene: TRBJ2-5; v_gene: TRBV27; len: 12
CDR3aa: ASSLVYLGAGSPLH; j_gene: TRBJ1-6; v_gene: TRBV7-2; len: 14
CDR3aa: ASSPQGQIPNSPLH; j_gene: TRBJ1-6; v_gene: TRBV25-1; len: 14
CDR3aa: ASRDGGVSYNSPLH; j_gene: TRBJ1-6; v_gene: TRBV10-2; len: 14
CDR3aa: ASRRLPGGAASYEQY; j_gene: TRBJ2-7; v_gene: TRBV7-9; len: 15
CDR3aa: ASSSRQVGEQF; j_gene: TRBJ2-1; v_gene: TRBV7-2; len: 11
CDR3aa: ASRNLGVGQGRTGELF; j_gene: TRBJ2-2; v_gene: TRBV11-2; len: 16
CDR3aa: ASSFGARSRNEQY; j_gene: TRBJ2-7; v_gene: TRBV7-9; len: 13